The 23 T cell receptor beta chains below come from one sample, sequenced in a study of CD8 T cells in ankylosing spondylitis. TCRdb itself ran the 5' RACE reads through MiXCR, one entry per CDR3 protein. Of 200,000 to 250,000 distinct CDR3 sequences listed, about 10% are singletons. Sequenced material: blood, either unsorted or a sorted T cell fraction (not recorded which). The receptors were gathered from a male donor with ankylosing spondylitis or in good health (not recorded which).

This clonotype was observed many times. This chain uses TRBV9 with TRBJ2-7; weak D call: TRBD2 (6 bases). Trimming shortened V by 4 bases and J by 2 bases, and 13 bases separated the two germline ends. CDR3 length equals 14 residues. Germline V gives CDR1 SGDLS, CDR2 YYNGEE. The CDR3 protein is CASSMDSGAYEQYF. CDR3 nucleotides: TGTGCCAGCAGCATGGATTCGGGGGCCTACGAGCAGTACTTC. Together with reference TRBV9 and TRBJ2-7, the CDR3 gives the full variable domain: DSGVTQTPKHLITATGQRVTLRCSPRSGDLSVYWYQQSLDQGLQFLIQYYNGEERAKGNILERFSAQQFPDLHSELNLSSLELGDSALYFCASSMDSGAYEQYFGPGTRLTVT.

CDR3 protein: CASSYGDNEQFF. CDR3 nucleotides: TGTGCCAGCAGCTACGGGGACAATGAGCAGTTCTTC. This rearrangement joins TRBV7-8 to TRBJ2-1, with D possibly matching TRBD2 (5 bases). CDR1 and CDR2 (germline): SGHVS, FQNEAQ. Trimming removed 4 bases from V and 5 bases from J, with 6 bases in between. The CDR3 is 12 residues long. Using reference TRBV7-8 and TRBJ2-1 for the parts outside the CDR3, the full variable domain is GAGVSQSPRYKVAKRGQDVALRCDPISGHVSLFWYQQALGQGPEFLTYFQNEAQLDKSGLPSDRFFAERPEGSVSTLKIQRTQQEDSAVYLCASSYGDNEQFFGPGTRLTVL.

This clonotype was seen repeatedly, ten times or more. The J gene is TRBJ1-5, the V gene TRBV9; D gene unclear. V lost 0 bases and J lost 1, with 17 bases in between. The CDR3 totals 18 residues. Germline V gene lookup returns CDR1 SGDLS and CDR2 YYNGEE. The CDR3 here is CASSVGRYREESNQPQHF. The CDR3 region has the DNA TGTGCCAGCAGCGTAGGTAGATATAGGGAGGAGAGCAATCAGCCCCAGCATTTT.

The gene calls are TRBV21-1 and TRBJ2-3; the D call TRBD2 from the table was never checked on the DNA. TRBV21-1 is a pseudogene. The CDR3 covers 17 residues. The CDR3 DNA follows: TGTGCCAGCAGCAAAGTTCAAAAGCGGAAGATCACAGATACGCAGTATTTT. Its protein product is CASSKVQKRKITDTQYF.

This clonotype was found many times. The chain joins TRBV5-1 to TRBJ1-3; D gene unclear. Trimming took 2 bases from V and 2 from J, leaving 8 bases between them. The germline gives CDR1 SGHRS, CDR2 YFSETQ. This CDR3 has 14 residues. DNA of the CDR3: TGCGCCAGCAGCTTTGACGGCACTGGAAACACCATATATTTT. Encoded protein: CASSFDGTGNTIYF.

This clonotype was observed at least ten times. The chain uses TRBV7-9 and TRBJ2-1; no firm D call. CDR1 and CDR2 from the germline V gene are SEHNR and FQNEAQ (reference sequence). The V and J ends lost 5 bases and 6 bases respectively, with 8 bases between them. The CDR3 extends over 12 amino acids. CDR3 nucleotide sequence: TGTGCCAGCAGCCAGGTACTCAATGAGCAGTTCTTC. As protein: CASSQVLNEQFF. Full variable domain (missing parts from reference TRBV7-9 and TRBJ2-1): DTGVSQNPRHKITKRGQNVTFRCDPISEHNRLYWYRQTLGQGPEFLTYFQNEAQLEKSRLLSDRFSAERPKGSFSTLEIQRTEQGDSAMYLCASSQVLNEQFFGPGTRLTVL.

This clonotype was seen more than once but under ten times. This chain connects TRBV5-1 to TRBJ2-7; weak D call: TRBD2 (6 bases). V lost 6 bases, J lost 0 bases, and 13 bases lay in between. The CDR3 spans 14 residues. Germline-derived CDR1 and CDR2 are SGHRS and YFSETQ. CDR3 sequence: CASTWGGTSYEQYF. CDR3 coding DNA: TGCGCCAGCACCTGGGGCGGGACCTCCTACGAGCAGTACTTC.

The table lists this clonotype with many counts. The chain combines TRBV20-1 with TRBJ2-5, with D perhaps matching TRBD2 (5 bases). Trimming shortened V by 1 base and J by 3 bases, and 6 bases separated the two germline ends. Germline V gene sequence: CDR1 DFQATT, CDR2 SNEGSKA (reference sequence). CDR3 size: 12 residues. The CDR3 loop is CSARVGKETQYF. Here the CDR3 DNA reads TGCAGTGCTAGAGTCGGGAAAGAGACCCAGTACTTC.

Only a few counts were recorded for this clonotype. The chain joins TRBV20-1 to TRBJ2-3; D not resolved. The CDR3 totals 16 residues. Germline lookup yields CDR1 DFQATT and CDR2 SNEGSKA (reference sequence). Trimming took off 0 bases at V and 4 bases at J, with 17 bases between the two ends. The CDR3, as DNA: TGCAGTGCTAGAGATCAGCTCACGGAAGATGCAGATACGCAGTATTTT. This translates into CSARDQLTEDADTQYF.

This clonotype appeared many times. The genes are TRBV20-1 and TRBJ2-1; TRBD2 is a possible D gene (5 bases). Per the germline V gene, CDR1 is DFQATT and CDR2 is SNEGSKA (reference sequence). The CDR3 totals 12 residues. Trimming cost V 2 bases and J 7 bases, with 9 bases left between them. The CDR3 is CSARRAENEQFF. CDR3 nucleotides: TGCAGTGCTAGACGAGCGGAAAATGAGCAGTTCTTC.

This clonotype was seen many times. The chain couples TRBV20-1 to TRBJ2-5; 9 bases align to TRBD1. The length of the CDR3 is 14 residues. V trimming: 0 bases; J trimming: 5 bases; junction bases outside the gene matches: 4. Germline V CDR1 and CDR2: DFQATT, SNEGSKA (reference sequence). The CDR3 region is CSAREYRGLETQYF. As DNA, the CDR3 is TGCAGTGCTAGAGAGTACAGGGGGCTGGAGACCCAGTACTTC.

This clonotype was recorded at least ten times. The rearrangement uses TRBV5-1 and TRBJ2-6; D remains ambiguous. The V gene lost 1 base and the J gene lost 0 bases, with 8 bases spanning the gap. The CDR3 covers 16 residues. The germline gives CDR1 SGHRS, CDR2 YFSETQ. The CDR3 loop is CASSLSAFSGANVLTF. The CDR3 region has the DNA TGCGCCAGCAGCTTGTCCGCCTTCTCTGGGGCCAACGTCCTGACTTTC.

This clonotype was seen many times. This sequence joins TRBV20-1 and TRBJ1-4; D possibly corresponds to TRBD1 (5 bases). The V and J ends lost 0 bases and 4 bases respectively, with 12 bases between them. CDR1 and CDR2 from the germline V gene are DFQATT and SNEGSKA (reference sequence). The CDR3 has 15 residues. CDR3 in amino acids: CSARDLTESNEKLFF. The CDR3 DNA is TGCAGTGCTAGAGATTTGACAGAAAGTAATGAAAAACTGTTTTTT.

This clonotype was seen repeatedly, ten times or more. This CDR3 reads CASSLGGMGNTEAFF. CDR3 nucleotides: TGCGCCAGCAGCTTGGGGGGTATGGGGAACACTGAAGCTTTCTTT. The chain employs TRBV5-1 and TRBJ1-1, with D unclear. CDR3 length: 15 amino acids. Germline CDR1 and CDR2: SGHRS and YFSETQ. V was trimmed by 0 bases and J by 1 base, leaving 10 bases between them.

This clonotype showed up just a few times. The genes are TRBV20-1 and TRBJ1-5; TRBD1 might be the D (6 bases). Germline assignment: CDR1 DFQATT and CDR2 SNEGSKA (reference sequence). V was clipped by 2 bases and J by 3 bases, with 26 bases between them. CDR3 length: 19 residues. CDR3 nucleotides: TGCAGTGCTAGACATGCCGGTCAGGACAGACTGATCCACAATCAGCCCCAGCATTTT. Translated, it gives CSARHAGQDRLIHNQPQHF.

This clonotype was seen a single time. The rearrangement uses TRBV7-8 and TRBJ1-2; D is unclear. Trimming removed 6 bases at V and 0 bases at J, with 11 bases between. CDR1 is SGHVS and CDR2 is FQNEAQ in the germline V gene. The CDR3 is 14 residues long. In DNA form, the CDR3 reads TGTGCCAGCAGTCAGGCGGAGACTAACTATGGCTACACCTTC. Translation gives CASSQAETNYGYTF.

J is TRBJ2-5 and V is TRBV29-1; D is unresolved. The CDR3 sequence is 10 residues long. V lost 7 bases and J lost 5, with 8 bases in between. Germline CDR1 is SQVTM and CDR2 is ANQGSEA. The DNA of the CDR3 is TGCAGCGGTGTCATTGAGACCCAGTACTTC. This codes for CSGVIETQYF.

The sample holds many counts of this clonotype. V usage is TRBV20-1 and J usage is TRBJ1-5; unclear D gene. The germline V and J ends were trimmed by 6 bases and 0 bases, with 15 bases remaining between them. Germline V CDR1 and CDR2: DFQATT, SNEGSKA (reference sequence). The CDR3 has 15 residues. The CDR3 region has the DNA TGCAGTGCCCATGGCCTCTCCTCTAGCAATCAGCCCCAGCATTTT. Its translation: CSAHGLSSSNQPQHF.

The table lists this clonotype with many counts. This chain links TRBV25-1 with TRBJ2-7; perhaps TRBD1 as D (6 bases). CDR1 is MGHDK and CDR2 is SYGVNS in the germline V gene. The length of the CDR3 is 14 residues. V shed 5 bases and J shed 6 bases, with 17 bases lying between them. CDR3 in DNA: TGTGCCAGCAGTAAGATGGGGGCGCTAGGCGAGCAGTACTTC. It specifies CASSKMGALGEQYF.

The chain combines TRBV2 with TRBJ1-6; the D gene is possibly TRBD1 (6 bases). Trimming stripped 2 bases from V and 12 bases from J, with 11 bases between. Germline lookup yields CDR1 SNHLY and CDR2 FYNNEI. This CDR3 is built from 13 residues. This CDR3 is CASSESQGLPLHF. The DNA of the CDR3 is TGTGCCAGCAGTGAATCCCAGGGGTTACCCCTCCACTTT.

This clonotype was found a few times. The chain links TRBV29-1 to TRBJ2-2; maybe TRBD1 (5 bases). Between the trimmed V and J ends, which lost 4 bases and 2 bases, there was a span of 14 bases. The CDR3 consists of 15 residues. Germline CDR1 and CDR2: SQVTM and ANQGSEA. The CDR3: CSVAGQGSNTGELFF. CDR3 sequence (DNA): TGCAGCGTTGCCGGGCAGGGAAGTAACACCGGGGAGCTGTTTTTT.

The sample holds many counts of this clonotype. The V gene is TRBV2, the J gene TRBJ2-2; D remains ambiguous. This CDR3 has 13 residues. Trimming removed 6 bases from V and 5 bases from J, with 10 bases in between. The germline V gene has CDR1 SNHLY and CDR2 FYNNEI. CDR3 sequence: CASRITLTGELFF. In nucleotides, the CDR3 is TGTGCCAGCAGGATCACATTAACCGGGGAGCTGTTTTTT. Supplemented by reference TRBV2 and TRBJ2-2, the full variable domain reads EPEVTQTPSHQVTQMGQEVILRCVPISNHLYFYWYRQILGQKVEFLVSFYNNEISEKSEIFDDQFSVERPDGSNFTLKIRSTKLEDSAMYFCASRITLTGELFFGEGSRLTVL.

In its sample, this clonotype was seen many times. The genes are TRBV5-1 and TRBJ2-2; the D gene is possibly TRBD2 (5 bases). Germline CDR1 SGHRS, CDR2 YFSETQ. The CDR3 is 13 residues long. The V end was cut by 7 bases, the J end by 0 bases, with 7 bases between. DNA for the CDR3: TGCGCCAGCCGGGGAACGAACACCGGGGAGCTGTTTTTT. Its translation is CASRGTNTGELFF.